The rows below give T cell receptor beta chains drawn from one sample of a study of CD8 T cells in Susac syndrome. TCRdb itself ran the immunoSEQ multiplex PCR reads through MiXCR, one entry per CDR3 protein. This table has about 130,000 distinct CDR3 sequences, roughly 93% appearing once. Sequenced: CD8+ T cells from PBMCs. These receptor sequences come from a human donor with multiple sclerosis. Both conserved end residues are part of each CDR3. Each record gives: clone size, J gene, V gene, D gene, CDR3 DNA, CDR3 protein. A D gene is named only where the DNA matches it firmly. A row's size may be missing; if present it is once, few, many or a size class.

-	TRBJ2-3	TRBV7-9	TRBD2	TGTGCCAGCAGCTTCAGGCTAGCGGAACCCGATAGCACAGATACGCAGTATTTT	CASSFRLAEPDSTDTQYF
-	TRBJ2-1	TRBV11-2	-	TGTGCCAGCAGCACCCGGCGACGGATCAATGAGCAGTTCTTC	CASSTRRRINEQFF
-	TRBJ2-3	TRBV6-5	-	TGTGCCAGCAGTTGGGAAAGCGGCACAGATACGCAGTATTTT	CASSWESGTDTQYF
-	TRBJ2-1	TRBV11-2	TRBD2	TGTGCCAGCAGCGGAGGACTAGCGGGAGGTACTGAGCAGTTCTTC	CASSGGLAGGTEQFF
-	TRBJ1-4	TRBV4-1	TRBD1	TGCGCCAGCAGCCAAGAACCCGGACAGGGCGGCGAAAAACTGTTTTTT	CASSQEPGQGGEKLFF
-	TRBJ2-5	TRBV15	-	TGTGCCACCAGCAGATCTAACAGGGGAGGCGAAGAGACCCAGTACTTC	CATSRSNRGGEETQYF
-	TRBJ1-5	TRBV25-1	TRBD1	TGTGCCAGCAGTGAACAGGGGGCAACCAATCAGCCCCAGCATTTT	CASSEQGATNQPQHF
-	TRBJ2-3	TRBV6-4	-	TGTGCCAGCAGTGACTACCCTCTAGCTACTGGCACAGATACGCAGTATTTT	CASSDYPLATGTDTQYF
-	TRBJ2-6	TRBV19	-	TGTGCCAGTAGACGGGAATCTGGGGCCAACGTCCTGACTTTC	CASRRESGANVLTF
-	TRBJ1-2	TRBV7-8	TRBD1	TGTGCCAGCACCGACGGGCAGGGGGCGCGCGGCTACACCTTC	CASTDGQGARGYTF
-	TRBJ2-7	TRBV10-3	-	TGTGCCATCAGTGCGGTAGTGTCACAAGGATCTCTCGAGCAGTACTTC	CAISAVVSQGSLEQYF
-	TRBJ2-3	TRBV7-2	-	TGTGCCAGCAGCGTAGGGGCGGGCACCACAGATACGCAGTATTTT	CASSVGAGTTDTQYF
once	TRBJ2-1	TRBV19	-	TGTGCCAGTAGTGAGACAGAAAACAATGAGCAGTTCTTC	CASSETENNEQFF
-	TRBJ2-5	TRBV23-1	-	TGCGCCAGCAGTCAATGGGCAGGTTCTCTCGGGGGGACCCAGTACTTC	CASSQWAGSLGGTQYF
once	TRBJ2-3	TRBV11-2	-	TGTGCCAGCATCGGGAGTTTCACAGATACGCAGTATTTT	CASIGSFTDTQYF
-	TRBJ2-1	TRBV7-3	TRBD2	TGTGCCAGCAGCTCGAGTTCCGGGACTACTCCCTACAATGAGCAGTTCTTC	CASSSSSGTTPYNEQFF
once	TRBJ2-7	TRBV5-1	-	TGCGCCAGCAGCCCCCGGTCAGTGGGGGGCCTCTACGAGCAGTACTTC	CASSPRSVGGLYEQYF
-	TRBJ2-1	TRBV7-3	-	TGTGCCAGCAGCTTATTTCCCAATGAGCAGTTCTTC	CASSLFPNEQFF
-	TRBJ2-5	TRBV3-1	-	TGTGCCAGCAGCCAAGACTCCAGGGGGGAGGGAGAGACCCAGTACTTC	CASSQDSRGEGETQYF
-	TRBJ2-3	TRBV9	-	TGTGCCAGCAGCCCCTGGGACGGTAACACAGATACGCAGTATTTT	CASSPWDGNTDTQYF
-	TRBJ1-5	TRBV7-9	-	TGTGCCAGCAGCTTACCGGGGGCTCAGCAGCCCCAGCATTTT	CASSLPGAQQPQHF
once	TRBJ1-2	TRBV18	TRBD1	TGTGCCAGCTCACCTACTAACCGGGACAGGGCCTTAGTGGGCTACACCTTC	CASSPTNRDRALVGYTF
-	TRBJ2-7	TRBV27	-	TGTGCCAGCAGTTTAAGGGCAGCAAGCTCCTATGAGCAGTACTTC	CASSLRAASSYEQYF
-	TRBJ2-7	TRBV29-1	-	TGCAGCGTTGAAGAGAGAGGAGCCTACGAGCAGTACTTC	CSVEERGAYEQYF
-	TRBJ2-1	TRBV19	-	TGTGCCAGTGCAATTAGCTCCTACAATGAGCAGTTCTTC	CASAISSYNEQFF
-	TRBJ2-7	TRBV4-1	TRBD1	TGCGCCAGCAGCCAAGATTATCCCGTCGACAGGGGACCTAGAGAGCAGTACTTC	CASSQDYPVDRGPREQYF
-	TRBJ2-5	TRBV12-3/TRBV12-4	TRBD1	TGTGCCAGCAGTCGCACCCGGGGACAGAGAGCGGAGACCCAGTACTTC	CASSRTRGQRAETQYF
-	TRBJ1-2	TRBV7-2	TRBD1	TGTGCCAGCAGCTTAGACCCGACAGGGGGCGCAAATGGCTACACCTTC	CASSLDPTGGANGYTF
-	TRBJ1-5	TRBV19	TRBD1	TGTGCCAGTACCGAAGTATTAGGGGGCGATCAGCCCCAGCATTTT	CASTEVLGGDQPQHF